This record covers a single T cell receptor beta chain. No antigen is known for it. Its ends do not fully match the called genes, so a read error is possible. The CDR3 runs 14 residues. CDR1 is SQVTM and CDR2 is ANQGSEA in the germline V gene. Researchers generated TCR beta cDNA from 500 to 600 ng of total RNA, relying on a constant-region primer. Nested multiplex PCR, run for three rounds with slightly modified ARM-PCR, yielded TCR beta libraries. Researchers ran the first two PCR rounds for roughly 11 cycles each with TRBV1-TRBV30 forward primers and a C-beta reverse primer. TCRdb reanalysed the multiplex PCR reads using MiXCR and keeps one entry per CDR3 protein. The sample has some 180,000 distinct CDR3 sequences; about 60% are singletons. This record belongs to a study of tumor-infiltrating lymphocytes in primary liver carcinoma. Germline DNA was also extracted, while the blood RNA originated from unsorted whole blood.

Study results and limitations: Lower overlap was observed for tumor-adjacent and tumor-blood pairs relative to tumor region pairs. CD4+ and CD8+ repertoires could not be compared in these unsorted bulk samples.

The chain joins TRBV29-1 to TRBJ2-3; tentative D call: TRBD1 (5 bases). This clonotype originated in a man in his forties with primary liver carcinoma and hepatitis B virus infection. Sequencing input: peripheral blood. CDR3 residues: CSVTRGAAADMQYF. CDR3 nucleotide sequence: TGCAGTGTCACCCGTGGGGCGGCGGCAGATATGCAGTATTTT.